These 2 T cell receptor beta chains share one sample of origin, sequenced in a study of Graves' ophthalmopathy and Graves' hyperthyroidism. TCR beta CDR3 regions were amplified from RNA transcripts. First-round RT-PCR used HTBI primers; second-round multiplex PCR followed. TCRdb passed the multiplex PCR reads through MiXCR, listing each CDR3 protein once. The data contain some 160,000 distinct CDR3 sequences, 39% of them singletons. Sequencing was performed on peripheral blood. The receptors were sampled from a man aged 30 to 45 with Graves' ophthalmopathy.

The V and J genes are TRBV28 and TRBJ2-7; possibly TRBD2 for D (6 bases). The length of the CDR3 is 17 residues. The germline V gene encodes CDR1 MDHEN and CDR2 SYDVKM. V was trimmed by 0 bases and J by 7 bases, leaving 22 bases between them. The CDR3, as DNA: TGTGCCAGCAGTTTATGGCCCGGGGGACTCGACCCGGGTGAGCAGTACTTC. Translating gives CASSLWPGGLDPGEQYF.

This clonotype was recorded many times. The rearrangement joins TRBV6-2 or TRBV6-3 to TRBJ1-2, with D maybe TRBD1 (6 bases). The CDR3 covers 13 residues. Germline values: CDR1 MNHEY, CDR2 SVGEGT. With 5 bases removed from V and 5 bases from J, the gap between germline ends came to 12 bases. The CDR3 loop is CASSHQGTYGYTF. As DNA, the CDR3 is TGTGCCAGCAGTCACCAGGGGACTTATGGCTACACCTTC.